The text below deals with one T cell receptor (beta chain). The CDR3 is 14 amino acids. Trimming shortened V by 1 base and J by 4 bases, and 10 bases separated the two germline ends. Germline V lookup: CDR1 LGHDT, CDR2 YNNKEL (reference sequence). The study amplified TCR beta CDR3 regions using RNA transcripts. First-round RT-PCR employed HTBI primers, with a second-round multiplex PCR after it. Each CDR3 protein is one row after TCRdb ran MiXCR on the multiplex PCR reads. The sample comprises around 470,000 distinct CDR3 sequences, around 15% of which are singletons, and over 8% rests with the top ten. This sample is part of a study of Graves' ophthalmopathy and Graves' hyperthyroidism.

This rearrangement joins TRBV3-1 to TRBJ2-5; D remains unclear. The sequencing sample was made of blood. The clonotype originates from a woman aged 25-40 years with Graves' ophthalmopathy. As DNA, the CDR3 is TGTGCCAGCAGCCAAGGTAACATCTTAGAGACCCAGTACTTC. It translates to CASSQGNILETQYF.